This is a list of T cell receptor beta chains from one sample in a study of cytomegalovirus exposure and HLA in healthy donors. Only in-frame clones appear in the TCRdb table, and some are missing; sequencing was by immunoSEQ multiplex PCR. The sample records some 200,000 clones, roughly four fifths being singletons. The sample was PBMCs. Every receptor here comes from a woman between 18 and 30 years old in good health and CMV-seronegative. CDR3s include the opening cysteine and the closing phenylalanine or tryptophan. The D gene is left open where the match is weak. Part of the rows lack a size; the others show once, few, many or a class for expanded clones.

V gene: TRBV12-5; J gene: TRBJ1-3; D gene: .; clone size: .; CDR3 protein: CASGFVGPGNTIYF; CDR3 DNA: TGTGCTAGTGGTTTTGTGGGCCCGGGAAACACCATATATTTT
V gene: TRBV27; J gene: TRBJ2-1; D gene: .; clone size: once; CDR3 protein: CASSIMGQNNEQFF; CDR3 DNA: TGTGCCAGCAGTATCATGGGACAAAACAATGAGCAGTTCTTC
V gene: TRBV6-6; J gene: TRBJ2-3; D gene: TRBD2; clone size: once; CDR3 protein: CASSLAGEISDTQYF; CDR3 DNA: TGTGCCAGCAGTCTAGCGGGGGAGATCTCAGATACGCAGTATTTT
V gene: TRBV20-1; J gene: TRBJ2-1; D gene: .; clone size: .; CDR3 protein: CSARTRNEQFF; CDR3 DNA: TGCAGTGCCCGAACGAGGAACGAGCAGTTCTTC
V gene: TRBV30; J gene: TRBJ2-3; D gene: TRBD2; clone size: .; CDR3 protein: CAWSVRRLAGTDTQYF; CDR3 DNA: TGTGCCTGGAGTGTACGAAGACTAGCGGGAACAGATACGCAGTATTTT
V gene: TRBV2; J gene: TRBJ1-4; D gene: TRBD1; clone size: .; CDR3 protein: CDRAVGGSPEKLFF; CDR3 DNA: TGTGACCGAGCAGTAGGGGGCAGCCCTGAAAAACTGTTTTTT
V gene: TRBV7-3; J gene: TRBJ2-3; D gene: .; clone size: .; CDR3 protein: CASSHGGAPDTQYF; CDR3 DNA: TGTGCCAGCAGCCACGGGGGAGCTCCAGATACGCAGTATTTT
V gene: TRBV30; J gene: TRBJ2-5; D gene: TRBD2; clone size: .; CDR3 protein: CAWSPLAVQETQYF; CDR3 DNA: TGTGCCTGGAGTCCTCTAGCGGTCCAAGAGACCCAGTACTTC
V gene: TRBV2; J gene: TRBJ2-7; D gene: TRBD1; clone size: .; CDR3 protein: CASSDGDRVSYEQYF; CDR3 DNA: TGTGCCAGCAGTGATGGGGACAGGGTTTCCTACGAGCAGTACTTC
V gene: TRBV7-8; J gene: TRBJ2-1; D gene: .; clone size: .; CDR3 protein: CASSLAGGSRGGSYNEQFF; CDR3 DNA: TGTGCCAGCAGCTTAGCGGGGGGTTCGCGGGGAGGCTCCTACAATGAGCAGTTCTTC
V gene: TRBV7-9; J gene: TRBJ2-5; D gene: .; clone size: .; CDR3 protein: CASSLDIRWRGTQYF; CDR3 DNA: TGTGCCAGCAGCTTAGATATCCGGTGGAGAGGGACCCAGTACTTC
V gene: TRBV6-1; J gene: TRBJ2-3; D gene: TRBD2; clone size: .; CDR3 protein: CASSGNLAGLEDTQYF; CDR3 DNA: TGTGCCAGCAGTGGAAACCTAGCGGGATTAGAAGATACGCAGTATTTT
V gene: TRBV29-1; J gene: TRBJ1-1; D gene: TRBD1; clone size: .; CDR3 protein: CSADRVNTEAFF; CDR3 DNA: TGCAGCGCAGACAGGGTGAACACTGAAGCTTTCTTT
V gene: TRBV11-3; J gene: TRBJ1-1; D gene: .; clone size: .; CDR3 protein: CASKPSPGFSTEAFF; CDR3 DNA: TGTGCCAGCAAGCCCTCGCCCGGTTTTTCCACTGAAGCTTTCTTT
V gene: TRBV6-5; J gene: TRBJ1-1; D gene: TRBD1; clone size: .; CDR3 protein: CASSGRQGSWTEAFF; CDR3 DNA: TGTGCCAGCAGTGGCCGACAGGGTAGTTGGACTGAAGCTTTCTTT
V gene: TRBV7-2; J gene: TRBJ1-3; D gene: .; clone size: .; CDR3 protein: CASTSWAGIGNTIYF; CDR3 DNA: TGTGCCAGCACCTCCTGGGCGGGGATTGGAAACACCATATATTTT
V gene: TRBV7-6; J gene: TRBJ2-1; D gene: TRBD2; clone size: .; CDR3 protein: CASSPKREGGWNEQFF; CDR3 DNA: TGTGCCAGCAGCCCAAAGCGGGAGGGAGGTTGGAATGAGCAGTTCTTC
V gene: TRBV5-6; J gene: TRBJ2-7; D gene: TRBD1; clone size: .; CDR3 protein: CASSASGTGGSYEQYF; CDR3 DNA: TGTGCCAGCAGCGCATCCGGGACAGGGGGCTCCTACGAGCAGTACTTC
V gene: TRBV2; J gene: TRBJ1-5; D gene: TRBD1; clone size: .; CDR3 protein: CASSKDRMDQPQHF; CDR3 DNA: TGTGCCAGCAGTAAGGACAGGATGGATCAGCCCCAGCATTTT
V gene: TRBV7-9; J gene: TRBJ1-5; D gene: .; clone size: .; CDR3 protein: CASSLVRGPQHF; CDR3 DNA: TGTGCCAGCAGCTTAGTTCGAGGACCCCAGCATTTT
V gene: TRBV7-8; J gene: TRBJ1-2; D gene: .; clone size: .; CDR3 protein: CASSLSGGRLGYGYTF; CDR3 DNA: TGTGCCAGCAGCTTATCGGGGGGCCGTTTGGGCTATGGCTACACCTTC
V gene: TRBV7-9; J gene: TRBJ1-1; D gene: .; clone size: .; CDR3 protein: CASSFSGLNTEAFF; CDR3 DNA: TGTGCCAGCAGCTTCTCGGGATTGAACACTGAAGCTTTCTTT
V gene: TRBV11-2; J gene: TRBJ1-3; D gene: .; clone size: .; CDR3 protein: CASSAGRWQNTIYF; CDR3 DNA: TGTGCCAGCAGCGCAGGGCGTTGGCAGAACACCATATATTTT
V gene: TRBV4-1; J gene: TRBJ1-2; D gene: TRBD1; clone size: .; CDR3 protein: CASSQEPGGLGYGYTF; CDR3 DNA: TGCGCCAGCAGCCAAGAACCAGGGGGGCTCGGCTATGGCTACACCTTC
V gene: TRBV4-2; J gene: TRBJ2-7; D gene: TRBD2; clone size: .; CDR3 protein: CASSHDVSGGGYEQYF; CDR3 DNA: TGTGCCAGCAGCCATGACGTTAGCGGGGGAGGTTACGAGCAGTACTTC
V gene: TRBV5-8; J gene: TRBJ2-1; D gene: TRBD1; clone size: .; CDR3 protein: CASSLGQGPYNEQFF; CDR3 DNA: TGTGCCAGCAGCTTGGGACAGGGACCATACAATGAGCAGTTCTTC
V gene: TRBV7-8; J gene: TRBJ2-7; D gene: TRBD2; clone size: .; CDR3 protein: CASSHGGEGEQYF; CDR3 DNA: TGTGCCAGCAGCCATGGAGGGGAGGGCGAGCAGTACTTC
V gene: TRBV7-2; J gene: TRBJ2-1; D gene: TRBD2; clone size: .; CDR3 protein: CASSPGSGVWNEQFF; CDR3 DNA: TGTGCCAGCAGCCCAGGGAGCGGGGTATGGAATGAGCAGTTCTTC
V gene: TRBV29-1; J gene: TRBJ2-3; D gene: TRBD1; clone size: .; CDR3 protein: CSVTGADTQYF; CDR3 DNA: TGCAGCGTGACAGGGGCAGATACGCAGTATTTT
V gene: TRBV10-2; J gene: TRBJ1-1; D gene: TRBD1; clone size: .; CDR3 protein: CASREWGQGMPEAFF; CDR3 DNA: TGCGCCAGCCGAGAGTGGGGACAGGGAATGCCTGAAGCTTTCTTT
V gene: TRBV19; J gene: TRBJ2-2; D gene: .; clone size: .; CDR3 protein: CASSILVTGELFF; CDR3 DNA: TGTGCCAGTAGTATCTTGGTTACTGGGGAGCTGTTTTTT
V gene: TRBV7-9; J gene: TRBJ1-5; D gene: .; clone size: .; CDR3 protein: CASSAAWTENQPQHF; CDR3 DNA: TGTGCCAGCAGCGCCGCTTGGACAGAGAATCAGCCCCAGCATTTT
V gene: TRBV19; J gene: TRBJ2-1; D gene: TRBD1; clone size: .; CDR3 protein: CASTGTDSYNEQFF; CDR3 DNA: TGTGCCAGTACCGGGACAGATTCCTACAATGAGCAGTTCTTC
V gene: TRBV29-1; J gene: TRBJ2-7; D gene: .; clone size: .; CDR3 protein: CSGVQGPEQYF; CDR3 DNA: TGCAGCGGTGTACAGGGTCCCGAGCAGTACTTC
V gene: TRBV5-4; J gene: TRBJ2-4; D gene: .; clone size: .; CDR3 protein: CASSSSRGHPITQNIQYF; CDR3 DNA: TGTGCCAGCAGCTCATCCCGAGGACACCCAATAACCCAAAACATTCAGTACTTC
V gene: TRBV18; J gene: TRBJ2-2; D gene: TRBD1; clone size: .; CDR3 protein: CASSGTGGNTGELFF; CDR3 DNA: TGTGCCAGCTCAGGCACAGGGGGCAACACCGGGGAGCTGTTTTTT
V gene: TRBV7-3; J gene: TRBJ2-5; D gene: TRBD2; clone size: .; CDR3 protein: CASSKTRREGLETQYF; CDR3 DNA: TGTGCCAGCAGCAAGACTAGGCGGGAGGGCCTAGAGACCCAGTACTTC
V gene: TRBV6-5; J gene: TRBJ1-1; D gene: TRBD1; clone size: few; CDR3 protein: CASSYEDRGDTEAFF; CDR3 DNA: TGTGCCAGCAGTTACGAGGACAGGGGAGACACTGAAGCTTTCTTT
V gene: TRBV28; J gene: TRBJ2-7; D gene: .; clone size: .; CDR3 protein: CASSFFPGEQYF; CDR3 DNA: TGTGCCAGCAGTTTTTTCCCGGGCGAGCAGTACTTC
V gene: TRBV25-1; J gene: TRBJ2-1; D gene: .; clone size: once; CDR3 protein: CASSEAGLLMEQFF; CDR3 DNA: TGTGCCAGCAGTGAGGCGGGACTTCTTATGGAGCAGTTCTTC